The 5 T cell receptor beta chains given below trace back to one sample, sequenced in a study of T-cell reconstitution after alpha-beta-depleted transplantation in children. Researchers prepared the TCRbeta library using unique molecular identifiers, the study reports. TCRdb re-analysed the PCR reads in MiXCR, keeping a single row per CDR3 protein. The table shows 500,000 to 750,000 distinct CDR3 sequences, with approximately 30% occurring only once. Specimen: PBMCs, collected before TCRalphabeta/CD19-depleted stem cell transplant. Source of these receptors: a boy under two years old with Wiskott-Aldrich syndrome, due to receive a stem cell transplant.

The chain combines TRBV4-2 with TRBJ2-1, with D tentatively TRBD2 (5 bases). V dropped 4 bases and J dropped 3 bases, with 13 bases sitting between them. Germline CDR1 LGHNA, CDR2 YNFKEQ. This CDR3 comprises 15 residues. The CDR3 DNA reads TGTGCCAGCAGCCCCGAGGGCACAATCTACAATGAGCAGTTCTTC. This gives the protein CASSPEGTIYNEQFF.

The sample holds a few counts of this clonotype. The chain employs TRBV20-1 and TRBJ2-1; 11 bases fit TRBD2. V trimming: 5 bases; J trimming: 8 bases; junction bases outside the gene matches: 11. The V gene's germline CDR1 is DFQATT and CDR2 SNEGSKA (reference sequence). This CDR3 is built from 15 residues. The CDR3 region is CSALGRLAGRDEQFF. The CDR3 DNA sequence: TGCAGTGCTCTAGGCCGACTAGCGGGAAGGGATGAGCAGTTCTTC.

This clonotype was counted only a few times. The CDR3, as DNA: TGCAGCGTTGAAGGAAGGGGGGCGAGTGGCTACGAGCAGTACTTC. The encoded protein is CSVEGRGASGYEQYF. The chain recombines TRBV29-1 with TRBJ2-7, with D perhaps given as TRBD1 or TRBD2 (6 bases each). Per the germline V gene, CDR1 is SQVTM and CDR2 is ANQGSEA. This CDR3 is built from 15 residues. Trimming pared 1 base from V and 3 bases from J, leaving 16 bases between.

This clonotype has more than one count but fewer than ten. This rearrangement joins TRBV12-3 or TRBV12-4 to TRBJ1-2; TRBD1 aligns across 7 bases. V shed 4 bases and J 7 bases; nucleotides not matched to a gene: 6. The CDR3 has 13 residues. The CDR3 spells CASSSRDSTGYTF. The CDR3 DNA follows: TGTGCCAGCAGTTCCCGGGACAGCACTGGCTACACCTTC.

The genes are TRBV9 and TRBJ2-2; 7 bases fit TRBD2. The CDR3 has 16 amino acids. V lost 2 bases and J lost 0; bases outside the gene matches: 4. Germline V gives CDR1 SGDLS, CDR2 YYNGEE. Here the CDR3 reads CASSVAGVANTGELFF. CDR3 coding DNA: TGTGCCAGCAGCGTCGCGGGAGTGGCGAACACCGGGGAGCTGTTTTTT.